This entry describes one T cell receptor beta chain. This clonotype was seen only a few times. Its cognate antigen has yet to be identified. No base quality values were provided; no much bigger clone lies one nucleotide off. The germline V gene yields SGHTA for CDR1 and FQGNSA for CDR2. From the cysteine through the phenylalanine, the CDR3 covers 16 amino acids. Just CDR3 DNA is preserved here, 48 bases in frame from base 1. Trimming takes 3 bases from V and 3 bases from J, and the germline ends sit 16 bases apart. Library generation was performed with 5' RACE. The sequencing machine was an Illumina HiSeq 2500. A second about 7 to 12 cycle PCR used a sample-barcoded 5' primer and a J-beta primer mix. Each TCR beta cDNA molecule received a unique molecular identifier from a template-switch 5' adaptor carrying 12 random nucleotides. Each sample yielded at least 3 million CDR3-containing paired-end reads. First-strand cDNA was synthesized from all RNA with the Mint cDNA synthesis kit, primed by a TRBC-specific oligonucleotide. Following uracil-DNA glycosylase treatment, all cDNA underwent a first 18-cycle PCR with the universal primers M1SS and BC2_uni_R. The study's processing was this. Normalization of each sample was performed by random selection of 1 million high-quality reads, each carrying a distinct molecular identifier. Reads with shared molecular identifiers were discarded instead of being binned into consensus sequences. CDR3 identification, clonotype clustering and error correction used MiTCR with a Q25 quality threshold and the strictest error-elimination algorithm. Lower-bound total TCR beta diversity was estimated with a nonparametric unseen species model using Euler transformation. TCRdb passed the public sequencing reads through fastp at Q25 and MiXCR, retaining productive beta sequences. Every entry covers one CDR3 protein and lists the most common genes and DNA from its rows. None of the V and J calls come from the authors' own analysis; TCRdb made them. A total of about 1 million distinct CDR3 sequences appear in this sample, 40% to 45% of them only once. The biggest ten clones account for over 15% of the sample.

The donors were under 40 Caucasian individuals from Russia, aged roughly 6 to 100 years, who were systemically healthy. Ten milliliters of peripheral blood were collected from each donor into EDTA-treated Vacutainer tubes. Ficoll-Paque density-gradient centrifugation was used to isolate PBMCs, with at least 7 million obtained per sample. Total RNA was extracted from PBMCs with Trizol reagent, with at least 5 micrograms obtained per sample. For every donor, an aliquot of PBMCs went through flow cytometry to measure the percentages of naive CD45RAhigh/CD27high T cells. This sample is drawn from a study of blood T cells in healthy people across ages (dated by TCRdb to between 2014 and 2017). A note on the overall study: In model experiments, roughly one uniquely barcoded TCR beta cDNA molecule per two T cells was captured by template switching. Using the same blood draw, the study looked at two additional independent replicas of 1 million unique cDNA reads for two donors, one aged 18 to 30 and the other aged 80 or older. To avoid experimental bias, donors of different ages were randomly spread across the sequencing lanes. The donors were divided into four age groups: young (average roughly 17 years), middle-aged (around 41), aged (approximately 62) and long-lived (nearly 85). Using deep sequencing normalized with unique cDNA molecular identifiers, the study measured how TCR beta repertoire diversity changes with age. What the research found in general, with its limitations: Bulk unsorted PBMC profiling prevented conclusive comparison of naive and antigen-experienced compartments. A strong correlation was found between observed TCR beta diversity and the percentage of naive T cells measured by flow cytometry. As age increased, observed TCR beta diversity per million T cells dropped in a roughly linear way, and a significant reduction was already evident by age 40. Total diversity estimates from one million sequenced T cells were considered lower bounds and underestimates. Because the CMV infection status of the donors was unknown, age-related changes in expanded clonotypes may potentially have been confounded. Compared with the aged group, more naive CD4+ T cells, fewer expanded clones and increased TCR diversity were shown by the long-lived group, suggesting age selection.

The origin of this receptor is a woman in her fifties or sixties in good health. The chain is assembled from TRBV7-2 and TRBJ2-3, and the D gene may be TRBD2, 7 bases matching. The specimen was blood. The CDR3 reads as follows: CASSLRGGMGTDTQYF. The nucleotide sequence is given as TGTGCCAGCAGCTTGAGGGGGGGAATGGGTACAGATACGCAGTATTTT.